Shown below are 16 T cell receptor beta chains from a single sample sequenced in a study of cytotoxic CD8 clonotypes in ibrutinib-treated CLL. The method was immunoSEQ multiplex PCR; TCRdb's version includes in-frame clones alone and lacks a portion of them. The sample carries some 63,000 clones, about nine tenths recorded once. This specimen was PBMCs, taken after 12 months of ibrutinib treatment. These receptor sequences come from a human donor with chronic lymphocytic leukemia.

About this clone: The same CDR3 also results from other DNA sequences found in this sample. V usage is TRBV9 and J usage is TRBJ2-5; 12 bases are a match to TRBD2. J was trimmed by 4 bases and V by 0 bases; bases with no gene match: 1. This CDR3 is built from 15 residues. The germline V gene encodes CDR1 SGDLS and CDR2 YYNGEE. The CDR3 DNA is TGTGCCAGCAGCGTAGCACTAGCGGGAGGAGAGACCCAGTACTTC. Translating it yields CASSVALAGGETQYF.

The V call is TRBV19, the J call TRBJ2-7; a weak D match, TRBD2 (7 bases). The V gene lost 5 bases and the J gene lost 2 bases, with 22 bases spanning the gap. Germline V gene data show CDR1 as LNHDA and CDR2 as SQIVND (reference sequence). The CDR3 is 17 amino acids. The CDR3 loop reads CASSVFGGAEMAYEQYF. The DNA for the CDR3 is TGTGCCAGTAGTGTCTTTGGGGGGGCAGAGATGGCCTACGAGCAGTACTTC.

Comment on this clone: A junction end diverges from the germline sequence, so it may reflect a read error. This chain uses TRBV4-1 with TRBJ1-5; D unclear. This CDR3 comprises 16 residues. Germline V gene sequence: CDR1 MGHRA, CDR2 YSYEKL. The CDR3 reads CASSPSPAAVNQPRHF. CDR3 sequence (DNA): TGCGCCAGCAGCCCGTCCCCAGCCGCGGTCAATCAGCCCCGGCATTTT.

The chain has TRBV4-2 and TRBJ2-7, with a possible D match to TRBD2 (6 bases). CDR3 length equals 14 residues. The V end lost 1 base, the J end lost 2 bases, and 9 bases lay between the germline ends. Per germline, CDR1 LGHNA and CDR2 YNFKEQ. The DNA for the CDR3 is TGTGCCAGCAGCCAAGTTGGGACTGCCTACGAGCAGTACTTC. It is translated as CASSQVGTAYEQYF.

V and J are TRBV27 and TRBJ2-3; 7 positions match TRBD2. The CDR3 covers 13 residues. V shed 6 bases and J 4 bases; nucleotides not matched to a gene: 4. Germline V CDR1 and CDR2: MNHEY, SMNVEV (reference sequence). DNA of the CDR3: TGTGCCAGCAGCTGGGGGGGGGCAGATACGCAGTATTTT. This translates into CASSWGGADTQYF.

In its sample, this clone was seen once. The chain recombines TRBV7-9 with TRBJ1-1; D may be TRBD1 (6 bases). This CDR3 has 15 amino acids. CDR1 is SEHNR, CDR2 FQNEAQ, per germline (reference sequence). The V end was cut by 2 bases, the J end by 4 bases, with 14 bases between. CDR3 sequence reads: CASSLWLQGSTEAFF. The CDR3 region has the DNA TGTGCCAGCAGCTTATGGCTTCAGGGGAGCACTGAAGCTTTCTTT.

V is TRBV7-2 and J is TRBJ1-5, with TRBD1 matching 11 bases. Germline V gives CDR1 SGHTA, CDR2 FQGNSA. The CDR3 runs 16 residues. V gave up 4 bases and J gave up 1 base; unmatched junction bases: 3. CDR3 bases: TGTGCCAGCAGCTCGGACAGGGGGCTGAGCAATCAGCCCCAGCATTTT. It is translated as CASSSDRGLSNQPQHF.

The chain joins TRBV2 to TRBJ1-5, with a possible D match to TRBD1 (6 bases). The germline gives CDR1 SNHLY, CDR2 FYNNEI. V was trimmed by 6 bases and J by 7 bases, leaving 16 bases between them. The CDR3 spans 14 residues. CDR3 loop: CASRDRQVMQPQHF. The CDR3 nucleotides are TGTGCCAGCAGGGATCGACAGGTAATGCAGCCCCAGCATTTT.

The V call is TRBV27, the J call TRBJ2-3; D might be TRBD1 (6 bases). The germline V gene encodes CDR1 MNHEY and CDR2 SMNVEV (reference sequence). Between the trimmed V and J ends, which lost 4 bases and 0 bases, there was a span of 14 bases. The CDR3 runs 16 residues. The CDR3 DNA is TGTGCCAGCAGTTATAGACAGGACTCTAGCACAGATACGCAGTATTTT. Amino acid sequence: CASSYRQDSSTDTQYF.

The chain recombines TRBV5-4 with TRBJ1-1; possibly TRBD1 for D (6 bases). The CDR3 totals 14 residues. Trimming left V 1 base short and J 4 bases short, with 11 bases between. Per the germline V gene, CDR1 is SGHNT and CDR2 is YYREEE (reference sequence). In DNA, the CDR3 is TGTGCCAGCAGCTTGATGGGACACACCACTGAAGCTTTCTTT. It codes for CASSLMGHTTEAFF.

The CDR3: CAISESLGGRAGELFF. CDR3 DNA: TGTGCCATCAGTGAGTCGTTGGGAGGGCGAGCCGGGGAGCTGTTTTTT. The chain employs TRBV10-3 and TRBJ2-2, with TRBD2 matching over 7 bases. Germline CDR1 is ENHRY and CDR2 is SYGVKD. V was clipped by 0 bases and J by 6 bases; unmatched bases: 7. The CDR3 spans 16 residues.

The chain uses TRBV4-3 and TRBJ1-4; no clear D. This CDR3 is 14 amino acids long. Per germline, CDR1 LGHNA and CDR2 YSLEER. The ends were cut back, 4 bases at V and 7 bases at J, with 13 bases in the middle. The DNA for the CDR3 is TGCGCCAGCAGCCCTGGTGGCTGGGCTGAAAAACTGTTTTTT. Protein product: CASSPGGWAEKLFF.

The chain employs TRBV18 and TRBJ2-1; perhaps TRBD2 as D (6 bases). The CDR3 has 14 residues. Trimming shortened V by 1 base and J by 8 bases, and 12 bases separated the two germline ends. Germline V gene data show CDR1 as KGHSH and CDR2 as LQKENI. CDR3 nucleotide sequence: TGTGCCAGCTCACCACAGCGAGGGACTGATGAGCAGTTCTTC. Protein product: CASSPQRGTDEQFF.

This clone was observed a few times. V and J are TRBV7-9 and TRBJ2-5, with D possibly TRBD1 on 6 matching bases. V lost 8 bases to trimming and J lost 2 bases, with 6 bases between them. Germline-derived CDR1 and CDR2 are SEHNR and FQNEAQ (reference sequence). This CDR3 has 11 amino acids. The CDR3 DNA reads TGTGCCAGCCAGGGGCAAGAGACCCAGTACTTC. Protein product: CASQGQETQYF. Together with reference TRBV7-9 and TRBJ2-5, the CDR3 gives the full variable domain: DTGVSQNPRHKITKRGQNVTFRCDPISEHNRLYWYRQTLGQGPEFLTYFQNEAQLEKSRLLSDRFSAERPKGSFSTLEIQRTEQGDSAMYLCASQGQETQYFGPGTRLLVL.

V gene TRBV19 combines with J gene TRBJ2-6; 8 bases map to TRBD1. With V trimmed by 0 bases and J by 2 bases, 6 bases remained unmatched. The germline CDR1 and CDR2 sequences are LNHDA and SQIVND (reference sequence). CDR3 size: 18 residues. CDR3 coding DNA: TGTGCCAGTAGTATAGATTGGCAGGGGGCGCCTGGGGCCAACGTCCTGACTTTC. Amino acid sequence: CASSIDWQGAPGANVLTF. The whole variable domain, filled in from reference TRBV19 and TRBJ2-6, reads DGGITQSPKYLFRKEGQNVTLSCEQNLNHDAMYWYRQDPGQGLRLIYYSQIVNDFQKGDIAEGYSVSREKKESFPLTVTSAQKNPTAFYLCASSIDWQGAPGANVLTFGAGSRLTVL.

This clone was recorded a few times. V usage is TRBV19 and J usage is TRBJ1-3, with D hard to call. With 5 bases removed from V and 4 bases from J, the gap between germline ends came to 9 bases. CDR1 is LNHDA and CDR2 is SQIVND in the germline V gene (reference sequence). The CDR3 loop spans 13 amino acids. CDR3 amino acids: CASSPDGGNTIYF. The CDR3 DNA reads as TGTGCCAGTAGTCCCGACGGGGGAAACACCATATATTTT.